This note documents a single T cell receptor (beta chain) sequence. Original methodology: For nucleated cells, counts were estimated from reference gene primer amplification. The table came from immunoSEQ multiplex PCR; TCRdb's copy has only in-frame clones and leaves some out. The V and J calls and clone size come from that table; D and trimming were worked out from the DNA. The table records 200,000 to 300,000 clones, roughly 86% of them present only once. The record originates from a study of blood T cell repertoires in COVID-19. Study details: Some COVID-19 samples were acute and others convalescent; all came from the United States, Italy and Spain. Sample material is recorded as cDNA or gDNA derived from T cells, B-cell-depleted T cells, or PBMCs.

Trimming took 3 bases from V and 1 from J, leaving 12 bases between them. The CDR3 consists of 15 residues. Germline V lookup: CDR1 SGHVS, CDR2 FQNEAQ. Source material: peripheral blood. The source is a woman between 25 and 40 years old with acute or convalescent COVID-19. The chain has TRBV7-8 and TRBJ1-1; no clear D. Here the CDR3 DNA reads TGTGCCAGCAGCTTCTACGCTACAGAGAACACTGAAGCTTTCTTT. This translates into CASSFYATENTEAFF.